Presented here are 32 T cell receptor beta chains from one specimen sequenced in a study of PD-1 blockade in classical Hodgkin lymphoma. Using immunoSEQ multiplex PCR, the repertoire was profiled, and TCRdb retains in-frame clones only, with some absent. The sample holds 35,000 to 50,000 clones, 66% seen once. Specified time point: cycle 4 day 1 (C4D1), after more than five weeks of nivolumab. Brentuximab vedotin exposure varied, and every patient relapsed after autologous stem cell transplantation. The material was peripheral blood mononuclear cells (PBMCs), obtained before the fourth cycle of nivolumab. These receptors all stem from a human donor with classical Hodgkin lymphoma.

This clone was counted a few times. Additional DNA sequences in this sample encode the identical CDR3. V is TRBV7-9 and J is TRBJ2-3, with D maybe TRBD2 (6 bases). This CDR3 is built from 14 residues. The V end was cut by 6 bases, the J end by 0 bases, with 10 bases between. From germline, CDR1 is SEHNR and CDR2 FQNEAQ (reference sequence). CDR3 loop: CASSSTRSTDTQYF. Written as DNA, the CDR3 is TGTGCCAGCAGTTCGACTAGAAGCACAGATACGCAGTATTTT.

This clone has just a few counts. This chain connects TRBV7-9 to TRBJ2-3, with TRBD2 matching over 11 bases. Trimming took 4 bases from V and 6 from J; bases not matched to a gene: 6. The CDR3 extends over 15 amino acids. In germline, CDR1 is SEHNR, CDR2 FQNEAQ (reference sequence). CDR3 nucleotides: TGTGCCAGCAGCTCCGGGATAGCGGGGGGGGATACGCAGTATTTT. Translation: CASSSGIAGGDTQYF.

This clone counts as medium-sized. V usage is TRBV7-2 and J usage is TRBJ2-7; D assignment may be TRBD1 or TRBD2 (6 bases each). Germline V CDR1 and CDR2: SGHTA, FQGNSA. V lost 1 base to trimming and J lost 3 bases, with 10 bases between them. The CDR3 extends over 14 amino acids. CDR3 in DNA: TGTGCCAGCAGCTTAGATGGGGGGCTCTACGAGCAGTACTTC. Its translation is CASSLDGGLYEQYF.

Comments on this clone: With a far larger clone one base away, a read error is the likely cause. The chain recombines TRBV25-1 with TRBJ1-5; no clear D gene. The CDR3 has 14 amino acids. In germline, CDR1 is MGHDK, CDR2 SYGVNS. The CDR3 loop is CASSDSGSNRPQHF. The CDR3, as DNA: TGTGCCAGCAGTGATTCGGGTAGCAATCGGCCCCAGCATTTT.

This rearrangement joins TRBV13 to TRBJ1-6; 8 positions agree with TRBD1. Germline V gives CDR1 PRHDT, CDR2 FYEKMQ (reference sequence). The CDR3 sequence is 14 residues long. V lost 5 bases, J lost 5 bases, and 2 bases stayed unmatched. The CDR3 spells CASSRTGNNSPLHF. The DNA for the CDR3 is TGTGCCAGCAGCCGGACAGGGAATAATTCACCCCTCCACTTT.

The V call is TRBV6-5, the J call TRBJ2-7; 7 bases agree with TRBD1. The V and J ends lost 9 bases and 0 bases, in that order; junction bases with no gene match: 8. Germline V gives CDR1 MNHEY, CDR2 SVGAGI. The CDR3 is made up of 14 amino acids. This chain's CDR3 is CASTPDRDSYEQYF. The CDR3 DNA follows: TGTGCCAGTACCCCAGACAGGGACTCCTACGAGCAGTACTTC.

V and J are TRBV5-6 and TRBJ1-5; tentatively, D is TRBD1 (6 bases). CDR3 length: 16 amino acids. Germline V gene lookup returns CDR1 SGHDT and CDR2 YYEEEE. Trimming shortened V by 3 bases and J by 1 base, and 14 bases separated the two germline ends. The CDR3 nucleotides read TGTGCCAGCAGCTCCTTCCAGGACAGAAGCAATCAGCCCCAGCATTTT. This gives the protein CASSSFQDRSNQPQHF.

This CDR3 reads CASSPDRGEYNEQFF. CDR3 in DNA: TGTGCCAGCAGCCCCGACAGGGGCGAATACAATGAGCAGTTCTTC. The gene calls are TRBV7-2 and TRBJ2-1; 8 bases are a match to TRBD1. The CDR3 has 15 residues. In germline, CDR1 is SGHTA, CDR2 FQGNSA. Unmatched junction bases numbered 7, after V lost 5 bases and J lost 4 bases.

V and J are TRBV7-3 and TRBJ2-3; D gene uncertain. Germline values: CDR1 SGHTA, CDR2 FQGTGA. This CDR3 contains 14 residues. Trimming cost V 0 bases and J 6 bases, with 10 bases left between them. The CDR3 DNA reads TGTGCCAGCAGCTTAACTGGTGTAATGGATACGCAGTATTTT. Protein sequence: CASSLTGVMDTQYF.

The rearrangement links TRBV18 to TRBJ2-2; no firm D call. V gave up 6 bases and J gave up 1 base, with 15 bases separating them. This CDR3 region has 16 residues. CDR1 KGHSH and CDR2 LQKENI come from the germline V gene. CDR3 residues: CASSTGPILNTGELFF. The CDR3 DNA reads TGTGCCAGCTCCACGGGCCCGATCCTGAACACCGGGGAGCTGTTTTTT.

The chain joins TRBV27 to TRBJ2-1; TRBD1 matches at 9 bases. This CDR3 spans 16 amino acids. The junction had 4 bases not matched to a gene; V was cut back by 4 bases and J by 0 bases. Germline V lookup: CDR1 MNHEY, CDR2 SMNVEV (reference sequence). The CDR3 sequence: CASSSGQGISYNEQFF. The CDR3 DNA sequence: TGTGCCAGCAGTTCGGGACAGGGAATCTCCTACAATGAGCAGTTCTTC.

The V and J genes are TRBV11-2 and TRBJ1-2; TRBD1 aligns across 7 bases. Losses at the gene ends were 5 bases for V and 5 bases for J; bases not matched to a gene: 5. CDR1 and CDR2 (germline): SGHAT, FQNNGV. The CDR3 runs 13 residues. The CDR3 DNA sequence: TGTGCCAGCAGCCGACAGGGAGGATATGGCTACACCTTC. This translates into CASSRQGGYGYTF.

This clone was seen more than once but under ten times. The chain joins TRBV18 to TRBJ2-3; 7 bases match TRBD2. The J segment lost 0 bases and the V segment lost 3 bases, leaving 9 bases of the junction unmatched. Germline V gene data show CDR1 as KGHSH and CDR2 as LQKENI. The CDR3 is made up of 17 amino acids. This CDR3 reads CASSPSLGGRSTDTQYF. The CDR3 DNA sequence: TGTGCCAGCTCACCCTCCCTTGGCGGGAGAAGCACAGATACGCAGTATTTT.

The rearrangement links TRBV28 to TRBJ1-2, with 11 positions matching TRBD1. V was clipped by 3 bases and J by 5 bases; unmatched bases: 8. The CDR3 runs to 16 residues. The germline V gene has CDR1 MDHEN and CDR2 SYDVKM. DNA for the CDR3: TGTGCCAGCAGTTTTGCAGGGACAGGGGGGAAATATGGCTACACCTTC. This encodes CASSFAGTGGKYGYTF.

The chain recombines TRBV7-2 with TRBJ2-1, with no clear D. This CDR3 has 15 amino acids. Trimming shortened V by 0 bases and J by 5 bases, and 11 bases separated the two germline ends. Germline CDR1 and CDR2: SGHTA and FQGNSA. CDR3 protein: CASSLAASRHNEQFF. In DNA form, the CDR3 reads TGTGCCAGCAGCTTAGCGGCGAGCCGCCACAATGAGCAGTTCTTC.

The genes are TRBV2 and TRBJ1-2; no firm D call. Trimming cost V 7 bases and J 4 bases, with 1 base left between them. Germline V CDR1 and CDR2: SNHLY, FYNNEI. The CDR3 is made up of 9 amino acids. This chain's CDR3 is CASTYGYTF. CDR3 nucleotide sequence: TGTGCCAGCACCTATGGCTACACCTTC. The full variable domain, in which reference TRBV2 and TRBJ1-2 provide the parts outside the CDR3, is EPEVTQTPSHQVTQMGQEVILRCVPISNHLYFYWYRQILGQKVEFLVSFYNNEISEKSEIFDDQFSVERPDGSNFTLKIRSTKLEDSAMYFCASTYGYTFGSGTRLTVV.

The chain combines TRBV7-6 with TRBJ1-5; TRBD1 matches 7 bases. Germline V CDR1 and CDR2: SGHVS, FNYEAQ. There are 17 residues in the CDR3. V trimming: 4 bases; J trimming: 3 bases; junction bases outside the gene matches: 12. For the CDR3, the DNA is TGTGCCAGCAGCTCACCGACAGGGCGGCCCTACAATCAGCCCCAGCATTTT. Amino acid sequence: CASSSPTGRPYNQPQHF. The complete variable domain, with remaining parts taken from reference TRBV7-6 and TRBJ1-5, reads GAGVSQSPRYKVTKRGQDVALRCDPISGHVSLYWYRQALGQGPEFLTYFNYEAQQDKSGLPNDRFSAERPEGSISTLTIQRTEQRDSAMYRCASSSPTGRPYNQPQHFGDGTRLSIL.

J is TRBJ2-7 and V is TRBV6-1; 7 nucleotides align to TRBD1. CDR1 MNHNS and CDR2 SASEGT come from the germline V gene. The CDR3 length is 15 residues. V was clipped by 4 bases and J by 2 bases; unmatched bases: 8. CDR3 in amino acids: CASSGEGTAPYEQYF. In DNA form, the CDR3 reads TGTGCCAGCAGTGGGGAAGGGACAGCTCCCTACGAGCAGTACTTC.

The V and J genes are TRBV21-1 and TRBJ1-2; the table's D call, TRBD1, was not checked against the DNA. TRBV21-1 is a documented pseudogene. The CDR3 spans 14 residues. In nucleotides, the CDR3 is TGTGCCAGCATCTCAAAAACAGCTAACTATGGCTACACCTTC. Translating gives CASISKTANYGYTF.

This clone was recorded only once. The chain is built from TRBV30 and TRBJ1-4; D is unresolved. The length of the CDR3 is 16 residues. Trimming took off 0 bases at V and 0 bases at J, with 11 bases between the two ends. Germline V gives CDR1 GTSNPN, CDR2 SVGIG (reference sequence). The CDR3 DNA is TGTGCCTGGAGTGTACTCAGAAGGGCAACTAATGAAAAACTGTTTTTT. Its protein product is CAWSVLRRATNEKLFF. The full variable domain, its missing parts supplied by reference TRBV30 and TRBJ1-4, is SQTIHQWPATLVQPVGSPLSLECTVEGTSNPNLYWYRQAAGRGLQLLFYSVGIGQISSEVPQNLSASRPQDRQFILSSKKLLLSDSGFYLCAWSVLRRATNEKLFFGSGTQLSVL.

CDR3 protein: CASSLTGIYTGELFF. The CDR3 region has the DNA TGTGCCAGCAGCTTGACGGGGATTTACACCGGGGAGCTGTTTTTT. The chain carries TRBV11-3 and TRBJ2-2; D is possibly TRBD2 (5 bases). The V end was cut by 3 bases, the J end by 3 bases, with 11 bases between. CDR1 and CDR2 (germline): SGHNT, YENEEA. The CDR3 has 15 amino acids.

This chain links TRBV11-2 with TRBJ2-1; D gene uncertain. Germline V gene sequence: CDR1 SGHAT, CDR2 FQNNGV. The CDR3 sequence is 15 residues long. Trimming shortened V by 1 base and J by 1 base, and 8 bases separated the two germline ends. In DNA form, the CDR3 reads TGTGCCAGCAGCTTAGGCGACGGATCCTACAATGAGCAGTTCTTC. Its protein is CASSLGDGSYNEQFF.

A remark on this clone: The same CDR3 is also encoded by other DNA sequences in this sample. The rearrangement links TRBV30 to TRBJ2-6; D unresolved. V lost 0 bases and J 2 bases, leaving 8 bases between the germline ends. The germline V gene encodes CDR1 GTSNPN and CDR2 SVGIG (reference sequence). The CDR3 contains 15 residues. This CDR3 is CAWSVRGTGANVLTF. For the CDR3, the DNA is TGTGCCTGGAGTGTCCGAGGAACTGGGGCCAACGTCCTGACTTTC.

The rearrangement uses TRBV7-6 and TRBJ1-5; TRBD1 is a possible D gene (5 bases). The germline CDR1 and CDR2 sequences are SGHVS and FNYEAQ. The V end lost 1 base, the J end lost 1 base, and 11 bases lay between the germline ends. The CDR3 contains 16 residues. CDR3 loop: CASSLESGVSNQPQHF. CDR3 coding DNA: TGTGCCAGCAGCTTAGAGTCGGGGGTGAGCAATCAGCCCCAGCATTTT.

The CDR3 sequence: CASSDPGRFTDTQYF. Written as DNA, the CDR3 is TGCGCCAGCAGTGACCCGGGGAGGTTCACAGATACGCAGTATTTT. The V and J genes are TRBV10-2 and TRBJ2-3, with a tentative D call TRBD2 (6 bases). Trimming stripped 3 bases from V and 2 bases from J, with 12 bases between. The CDR3 consists of 15 residues. Germline-derived CDR1 and CDR2 are WSHSY and SAAADI.

This clone was seen a few times. CDR3 residues: CASSPGTGTYNEQFF. The CDR3 DNA sequence: TGTGCCAGCAGCCCCGGGACAGGGACATACAATGAGCAGTTCTTC. This sequence joins TRBV6-5 and TRBJ2-1, with 9 bases aligning to TRBD1. The V and J ends lost 6 bases and 4 bases, in that order; junction bases with no gene match: 7. Germline V gene sequence: CDR1 MNHEY, CDR2 SVGAGI. The CDR3 is 15 residues long.

This clone came up many times. The chain joins TRBV10-3 to TRBJ1-2; 12 bases map to TRBD1. Trimming cost V 5 bases and J 8 bases; bases outside gene matches: 12. The length of the CDR3 is 16 residues. CDR1 and CDR2 from the germline V gene are ENHRY and SYGVKD. Written as DNA, the CDR3 is TGTGCCATCAGTACCTTACCGGGACAGGGGGCGGGCGGCTACACCTTC. Protein: CAISTLPGQGAGGYTF.

This chain uses TRBV27 with TRBJ1-5, with D perhaps matching TRBD1 (5 bases). V was clipped by 8 bases and J by 6 bases, with 14 bases between them. This CDR3 region has 13 residues. Per germline, CDR1 MNHEY and CDR2 SMNVEV (reference sequence). The CDR3 sequence: CASCARVGQPQHF. The CDR3 DNA reads as TGTGCCAGCTGTGCCAGGGTAGGTCAGCCCCAGCATTTT.

Here the CDR3 DNA reads TGTGCCAGCAGCGATACCGGGACAGGGAATTCACCCCTCCACTTT. Its protein is CASSDTGTGNSPLHF. J is TRBJ1-6 and V is TRBV5-6; 9 bases line up with TRBD1. CDR1 and CDR2 from the germline V gene are SGHDT and YYEEEE. CDR3 length: 15 residues. After removal of 4 bases from V and 7 bases from J, the junction contained 6 bases not matched to a gene.

This clone has a single count. The CDR3 coding sequence is TGTGCCAGCAGAGGGGACCCGGGCTATGGCTACACCTTC. It translates to CASRGDPGYGYTF. The chain carries TRBV2 and TRBJ1-2, with TRBD1 as a possible D gene (5 bases). Germline assignment: CDR1 SNHLY and CDR2 FYNNEI. The length of the CDR3 is 13 residues. Deletions cut 6 bases from V and 4 bases from J, with 12 bases between.

This clone was detected a few times. The genes are TRBV6-1 and TRBJ1-6; perhaps TRBD1 as D (5 bases). Between the trimmed V and J ends, which lost 6 bases and 0 bases, there was a span of 9 bases. Germline CDR1 reads MNHNS; CDR2 reads SASEGT. The CDR3 length is 15 residues. Written as DNA, the CDR3 is TGTGCCAGCAGACCGGGGCGCTCCTATAATTCACCCCTCCACTTT. Protein sequence: CASRPGRSYNSPLHF.

This clone has just one count. One end of the junction fails to match germline, which may point to a read error. This chain connects TRBV10-3 to TRBJ1-1, with D unresolved. The germline CDR1 and CDR2 sequences are ENHRY and SYGVKD. The CDR3 is made up of 13 amino acids. The CDR3 spells CASSYGPNTEAFF. The CDR3 DNA follows: TGTGCCAGCAGTTACGGCCCGAACACTGAAGCTTTCTTT.